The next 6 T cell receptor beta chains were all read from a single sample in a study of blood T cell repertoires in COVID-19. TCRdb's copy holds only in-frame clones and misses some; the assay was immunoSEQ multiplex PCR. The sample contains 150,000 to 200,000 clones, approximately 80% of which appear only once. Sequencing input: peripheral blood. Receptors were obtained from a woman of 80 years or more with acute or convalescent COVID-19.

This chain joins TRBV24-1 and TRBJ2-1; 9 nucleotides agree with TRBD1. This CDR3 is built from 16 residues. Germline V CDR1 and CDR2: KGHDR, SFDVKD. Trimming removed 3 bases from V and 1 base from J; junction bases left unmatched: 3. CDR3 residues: CATSDTQGASYNEQFF. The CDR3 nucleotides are TGTGCCACCAGTGATACACAGGGGGCTTCCTACAATGAGCAGTTCTTC.

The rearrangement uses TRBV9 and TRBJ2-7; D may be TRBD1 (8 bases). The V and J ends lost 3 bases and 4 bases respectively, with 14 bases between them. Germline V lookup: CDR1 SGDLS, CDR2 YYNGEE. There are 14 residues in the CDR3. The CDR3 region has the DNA TGTGCCAGCAGCGCGACAGGGGAGGGGTACGAGCAGTACTTC. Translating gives CASSATGEGYEQYF.

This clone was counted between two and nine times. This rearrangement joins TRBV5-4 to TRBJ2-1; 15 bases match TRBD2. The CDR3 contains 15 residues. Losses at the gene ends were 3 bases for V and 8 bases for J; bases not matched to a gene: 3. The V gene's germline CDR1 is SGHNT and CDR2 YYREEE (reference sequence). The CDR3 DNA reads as TGTGCCAGCAGCTCCGGACTAGCGGGAGGGGATGAGCAGTTCTTC. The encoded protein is CASSSGLAGGDEQFF.

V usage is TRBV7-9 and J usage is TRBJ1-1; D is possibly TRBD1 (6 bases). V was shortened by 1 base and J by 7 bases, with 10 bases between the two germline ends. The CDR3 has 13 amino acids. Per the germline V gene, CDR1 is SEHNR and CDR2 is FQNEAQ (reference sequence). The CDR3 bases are TGTGCCAGCAGCTTAGGACAGGCCCTTGAAGCTTTCTTT. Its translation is CASSLGQALEAFF. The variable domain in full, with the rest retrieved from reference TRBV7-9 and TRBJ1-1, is DTGVSQNPRHKITKRGQNVTFRCDPISEHNRLYWYRQTLGQGPEFLTYFQNEAQLEKSRLLSDRFSAERPKGSFSTLEIQRTEQGDSAMYLCASSLGQALEAFFGQGTRLTVV.

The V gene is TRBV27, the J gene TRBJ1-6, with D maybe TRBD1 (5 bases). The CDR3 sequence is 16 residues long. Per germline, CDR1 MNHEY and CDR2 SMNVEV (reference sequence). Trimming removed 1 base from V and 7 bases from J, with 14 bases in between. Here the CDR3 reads CASSLYPGRGNSPLHF. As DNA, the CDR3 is TGTGCCAGCAGTTTATACCCAGGACGGGGGAATTCACCCCTCCACTTT.

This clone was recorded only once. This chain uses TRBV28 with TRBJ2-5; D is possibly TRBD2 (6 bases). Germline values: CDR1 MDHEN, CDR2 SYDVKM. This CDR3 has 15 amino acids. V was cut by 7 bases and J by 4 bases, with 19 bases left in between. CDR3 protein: CASTLGLGGRETQYF. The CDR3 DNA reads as TGTGCCAGCACTTTGGGACTTGGGGGACGAGAGACCCAGTACTTC.